This paragraph covers one T cell receptor beta chain sequence. This record belongs to a study of blood T cell repertoires in COVID-19. Whole-study context: Sites across the United States, Italy and Spain contributed samples from acute and convalescent COVID-19.

The CDR3 has 13 residues. Germline V gene sequence: CDR1 SGHDN, CDR2 FVKESK. Trimming took off 2 bases at V and 5 bases at J, with 9 bases between the two ends. Authors' analysis steps: Amplification from reference gene primers served as the basis for estimated nucleated cell counts. The protocol was immunoSEQ multiplex PCR, while the TCRdb copy is restricted to in-frame clones and leaves out a portion. V and J calls and clone size come straight from that table; D and trimming were deduced from the DNA. This sample has approximately 240,000 clones; 80% to 85% occur once, and the top ten carry about 2.3%.

The source is a woman aged 60 to 75 with acute or convalescent COVID-19. Material for sequencing was peripheral blood. V usage is TRBV14 and J usage is TRBJ1-2, with TRBD1 as a possible D gene (6 bases). The CDR3 DNA is TGTGCCAGCAGCCAAACAGGGCGGTATGGCTACACCTTC. It is translated as CASSQTGRYGYTF.